These 2 T cell receptor beta chains were sequenced from one sample in a study of breast tumors, draining lymph nodes, adjacent tissues. TCRdb re-called the multiplex PCR reads through MiXCR, storing one row per CDR3 protein. Of approximately 280,000 distinct CDR3 sequences detected, about 33% appear once; the ten largest clones hold more than 1%. Samples came from axillary lymph nodes draining the breast cancer. The sample taken for sequencing was axillary lymph node tissue. The receptors come from a female donor with breast cancer. Some clones in this sample may be carry-over from other donors' samples.

This clonotype occurred a few times. A much more abundant neighbour one base away suggests this may be a read error. The chain employs TRBV7-9 and TRBJ2-3; possible D gene TRBD1, 5 bases. The J call may not be correct, given that the DNA end is closer to TRBJ1-5. CDR3 length equals 15 residues. Per the germline V gene, CDR1 is SEHNR and CDR2 is FQNEAQ (reference sequence). The CDR3 here is CASSLTGGSTDTQHF. The DNA for the CDR3 is TGTGCCAGCAGCTTAACGGGGGGTAGCACAGATACGCAGCATTTT.

This clonotype was seen many times. The chain has TRBV12-3 or TRBV12-4 and TRBJ1-2, with unresolved D. There are 12 residues in the CDR3. Trimming took 2 bases from V and 6 from J, leaving 7 bases between them. The DNA for the CDR3 is TGTGCCAGCAGTTTATCGGCAAATGGCTACACCTTC. As protein: CASSLSANGYTF.